This record looks at one TCR beta chain sequence and its context. Antigen: not known. This sample stems from a study of PD-1 blockade in classical Hodgkin lymphoma. The time point is: cycle 4 day 1 (C4D1), after 5 to 7 weeks of nivolumab. All trial patients relapsed after autologous stem cell transplantation. CDR3 length: 16 amino acids. Germline V lookup: CDR1 SGHRS, CDR2 YFSETQ. Unmatched junction bases numbered 13, after V lost 4 bases and J lost 6 bases. Libraries were prepared by immunoSEQ multiplex PCR; TCRdb keeps only in-frame clonotypes and omits some of them. The sample shows fewer than 95,000 clones, 83% of them seen only once. Study-wide results and limits: Compared with baseline, CD4+ but not CD8+ TCR diversity had risen significantly by C4D1.

Sequenced material: peripheral blood mononuclear cells (PBMCs), taken before the fourth cycle of nivolumab. This receptor was obtained from a human donor with classical Hodgkin lymphoma. V and J are TRBV5-1 and TRBJ2-3; 8 positions agree with TRBD1. The CDR3, as DNA: TGCGCCAGCAGCGGACAGGGACGGTCGGCGGGTGATACGCAGTATTTT. Translated, it gives CASSGQGRSAGDTQYF.